A single sample is the source of the 18 T cell receptor beta chains below, sequenced in a study of blood T cell repertoires in COVID-19 (TCRdb year 2020). Library construction relied on the immunoSEQ multiplex PCR assay. This immuneACCESS table, as held by TCRdb, lists in-frame sequences with V and J called but not all clones. Of the missing ones, under half trace to an unresolved V gene in checked studies; the others have no known cause. Here the sample has 200,000 to 300,000 clones; 75% to 85% occur a single time. In total, the top ten clones hold roughly 5.5% of the sample. The sequencing input was peripheral blood. Receptors originate from a human donor in a cohort sampled during active COVID-19.

The chain carries TRBV7-2 and TRBJ1-3, with 7 positions matching TRBD1. Losses at the gene ends were 5 bases for V and 3 bases for J; bases not matched to a gene: 13. The CDR3 totals 17 residues. Germline CDR1 reads SGHTA; CDR2 reads FQGNSA. CDR3 coding DNA: TGTGCCAGCAGCGACATGCGACAGGGAAGGTTTGGAAACACCATATATTTT. It encodes CASSDMRQGRFGNTIYF.

This clone is a singleton in its sample. The rearrangement joins TRBV3-1 (or the pseudogene TRBV3-2) to TRBJ1-6, with D unclear. The germline V gene has CDR1 LGHDT and CDR2 YNNKEL (reference sequence). The CDR3 length is 18 residues. The V end was cut by 4 bases, the J end by 0 bases, with 16 bases between. The CDR3: CASSPPGWRSSYNSPLHF. CDR3 sequence (DNA): TGTGCCAGCAGCCCCCCCGGTTGGAGGAGCTCCTATAATTCACCCCTCCACTTT.

The V and J genes are TRBV7-5 and TRBJ2-7; the table's D call, TRBD2, was not checked against the DNA. TRBV7-5 is an annotated pseudogene. The CDR3 is 17 residues long. The CDR3 DNA reads TGTGCCAGAAGCCCCCCTTACTCAGCGGGAGGGCCCCACGAGCAGTACTTC. Protein sequence: CARSPPYSAGGPHEQYF.

The chain joins TRBV27 to TRBJ1-5; D uncertain. This CDR3 is 13 amino acids long. From germline, CDR1 is MNHEY and CDR2 SMNVEV (reference sequence). The V end lost 6 bases, the J end lost 2 bases, and 8 bases lay between the germline ends. In DNA, the CDR3 is TGTGCCAGCAGGGCGCGGGGCAATCAGCCCCAGCATTTT. This sequence encodes CASRARGNQPQHF.

V usage is TRBV9 and J usage is TRBJ2-7, with 7 positions matching TRBD1. CDR3 length equals 13 residues. Unmatched junction bases numbered 4, after V lost 5 bases and J lost 2 bases. Per germline, CDR1 SGDLS and CDR2 YYNGEE. CDR3 residues: CASSIGQAYEQYF. CDR3 DNA sequence: TGTGCCAGCAGTATAGGACAGGCCTACGAGCAGTACTTC. The complete variable domain, with remaining parts taken from reference TRBV9 and TRBJ2-7, reads DSGVTQTPKHLITATGQRVTLRCSPRSGDLSVYWYQQSLDQGLQFLIQYYNGEERAKGNILERFSAQQFPDLHSELNLSSLELGDSALYFCASSIGQAYEQYFGPGTRLTVT.

The genes are TRBV7-6 and TRBJ1-5, with unresolved D. In germline, CDR1 is SGHVS, CDR2 FNYEAQ. V lost 6 bases to trimming and J lost 3 bases, with 18 bases between them. The CDR3 is made up of 16 amino acids. CDR3 nucleotide sequence: TGTGCCAGCAGTCTACGTCCCGGGAGCTTCAATCAGCCCCAGCATTTT. Its translation is CASSLRPGSFNQPQHF.

The chain carries TRBV12-3 or TRBV12-4 and TRBJ1-1, with D unclear. V was pared by 7 bases and J by 1 base, with 10 bases between. CDR3 size: 13 residues. As DNA, the CDR3 is TGTGCCAGCATTCCGAGGGAGAACACTGAAGCTTTCTTT. Translated: CASIPRENTEAFF.

CDR3 protein: CASSAISGANTEAFF. CDR3 coding DNA: TGCGCCAGCAGCGCCATATCGGGAGCCAACACTGAAGCTTTCTTT. The chain employs TRBV5-1 and TRBJ1-1; no clear D. Trimming cost V 4 bases and J 2 bases, with 15 bases left between them. Per germline, CDR1 SGHRS and CDR2 YFSETQ. The CDR3 is 15 residues long.

The CDR3 DNA reads TGCGCCAGCAGCCCTAGACTAGGCAGCTACGAGCAGTACTTC. Amino acids: CASSPRLGSYEQYF. The V call is TRBV5-1, the J call TRBJ2-7; perhaps TRBD2 as D (6 bases). V was clipped by 4 bases and J by 3 bases, with 14 bases between them. Germline CDR1 reads SGHRS; CDR2 reads YFSETQ. This CDR3 region has 14 residues. Drawing the rest from reference TRBV5-1 and TRBJ2-7, the complete variable domain is KAGVTQTPRYLIKTRGQQVTLSCSPISGHRSVSWYQQTPGQGLQFLFEYFSETQRNKGNFPGRFSGRQFSNSRSEMNVSTLELGDSALYLCASSPRLGSYEQYFGPGTRLTVT.

The V and J genes are TRBV7-2 and TRBJ1-1; D not resolved. From germline, CDR1 is SGHTA and CDR2 FQGNSA. The CDR3 contains 14 residues. Trimming cost V 7 bases and J 4 bases, with 16 bases left between them. The CDR3 DNA reads as TGTGCCAGCAACAACGGGGTGATAAGCACTGAAGCTTTCTTT. It translates to CASNNGVISTEAFF.

The J gene is TRBJ2-2, the V gene TRBV11-3; TRBD2 aligns across 13 bases. The ends lost 1 base at V and 7 bases at J; junction bases unmatched: 0. Germline CDR1 SGHNT, CDR2 YENEEA. This CDR3 comprises 15 residues. CDR3 region: CASSLGLAGGGELFF. In nucleotides, the CDR3 is TGTGCCAGCAGCTTAGGACTAGCGGGAGGCGGGGAGCTGTTTTTT.

The genes are TRBV7-9 and TRBJ1-2; D is possibly TRBD1 (6 bases). The CDR3 extends over 14 amino acids. Germline loops: CDR1 SEHNR, CDR2 FQNEAQ (reference sequence). V was trimmed by 0 bases and J by 6 bases, leaving 11 bases between them. The CDR3 sequence: CASSLAARGDGYTF. The CDR3 coding sequence is TGTGCCAGCAGCTTAGCGGCCAGGGGTGATGGCTACACCTTC.

This chain connects TRBV27 to TRBJ2-7; 8 nucleotides match TRBD1. The CDR3 length is 16 residues. Germline CDR1 and CDR2: MNHEY and SMNVEV (reference sequence). V lost 5 bases and J lost 2; bases outside the gene matches: 11. DNA of the CDR3: TGTGCCAGCAGTCATTACTTGGACAGGGTAGCCTACGAGCAGTACTTC. Amino acid sequence: CASSHYLDRVAYEQYF.

The chain has TRBV14 and TRBJ1-4; 10 bases agree with TRBD1. Germline V gene data show CDR1 as SGHDN and CDR2 as FVKESK. The V segment lost 2 bases and the J segment 6 bases; nucleotides outside the gene matches: 3. This CDR3 is 15 amino acids long. The CDR3 bases are TGTGCCAGCAGCCAACCGACAGGGGGCCATGAAAAACTGTTTTTT. Residues: CASSQPTGGHEKLFF.

The chain combines TRBV5-1 with TRBJ2-3; D might be TRBD2 (6 bases). The V end was cut by 4 bases, the J end by 4 bases, with 16 bases between. In germline, CDR1 is SGHRS, CDR2 YFSETQ. This CDR3 contains 15 residues. Here the CDR3 reads CASSPGAKDADTQYF. CDR3 bases: TGCGCCAGCAGCCCGGGAGCTAAGGATGCAGATACGCAGTATTTT.

The genes are TRBV5-1 and TRBJ2-7, with 11 bases aligning to TRBD2. Unmatched junction bases numbered 1, after V lost 2 bases and J lost 3 bases. CDR3 length: 14 amino acids. CDR1 and CDR2 (germline): SGHRS, YFSETQ. CDR3 DNA: TGCGCCAGCAGCTTTACTAGCGGGAGCTACGAGCAGTACTTC. This translates into CASSFTSGSYEQYF.

V gene TRBV30 combines with J gene TRBJ2-5, with D perhaps TRBD1 (5 bases). Per the germline V gene, CDR1 is GTSNPN and CDR2 is SVGIG (reference sequence). The CDR3 consists of 13 residues. V lost 0 bases and J lost 4, with 9 bases in between. CDR3 DNA: TGTGCCTGGAGTGTGGCCAGGGTAGAGACCCAGTACTTC. Its translation is CAWSVARVETQYF. The complete variable domain, with remaining parts taken from reference TRBV30 and TRBJ2-5, reads SQTIHQWPATLVQPVGSPLSLECTVEGTSNPNLYWYRQAAGRGLQLLFYSVGIGQISSEVPQNLSASRPQDRQFILSSKKLLLSDSGFYLCAWSVARVETQYFGPGTRLLVL.

DNA of the CDR3: TGTGCCAGCAGCTCGACAGGGAGAGTCACTGAAGCTTTCTTT. Translated, it gives CASSSTGRVTEAFF. J is TRBJ1-1 and V is TRBV5-5, with TRBD1 matching over 7 bases. This CDR3 has 14 amino acids. Germline V gene lookup returns CDR1 SGHKS and CDR2 YYEKEE (reference sequence). J was trimmed by 4 bases and V by 3 bases; bases with no gene match: 6. The entire variable domain, with the rest obtained from reference TRBV5-5 and TRBJ1-1, is as follows: DAGVTQSPTHLIKTRGQQVTLRCSPISGHKSVSWYQQVLGQGPQFIFQYYEKEERGRGNFPDRFSARQFPNYSSELNVNALLLGDSALYLCASSSTGRVTEAFFGQGTRLTVV.